The 30 T cell receptor beta chains in this list originate from one sample, sequenced in a study of T cells in Graves' hyperthyroidism and ophthalmopathy. The investigators amplified TCR beta CDR3 regions from RNA transcripts. During a first-round RT-PCR of the TCR CDR3, the HTBI primer set was used. TCRdb re-derived calls from the multiplex PCR reads in MiXCR, one entry per CDR3 protein. The table records about 320,000 distinct CDR3 sequences, around 16% of them present only once. The sample taken for sequencing was blood. All receptors come from a young man with Graves' hyperthyroidism.

This clonotype has a count of ten or more. The chain couples TRBV30 to TRBJ2-3; no reliable D call. This CDR3 region has 14 residues. The ends were cut back, 0 bases at V and 4 bases at J, with 11 bases in the middle. Germline V CDR1 and CDR2: GTSNPN, SVGIG (reference sequence). CDR3: CAWSVGGDADTQYF. For the CDR3, the DNA is TGTGCCTGGAGTGTGGGTGGCGACGCAGATACGCAGTATTTT.

The table lists this clonotype with many counts. This chain joins TRBV30 and TRBJ2-1; the D is unclear. CDR1 and CDR2 (germline): GTSNPN, SVGIG (reference sequence). V was shortened by 1 base and J by 7 bases, with 2 bases between the two germline ends. The CDR3 spans 10 residues. The CDR3 DNA reads as TGTGCCTGGAGTGCGAATGAGCAGTTCTTC. Translation gives CAWSANEQFF.

This clonotype was counted between two and nine times. The chain couples TRBV2 to TRBJ2-2, with TRBD2 identical over 9 bases. This CDR3 has 17 amino acids. The germline V gene encodes CDR1 SNHLY and CDR2 FYNNEI. After removal of 6 bases from V and 0 bases from J, the junction contained 8 bases not matched to a gene. The CDR3 spells CASRVLAGTSNTGELFF. CDR3 sequence (DNA): TGTGCCAGCAGGGTCCTAGCGGGAACCTCGAACACCGGGGAGCTGTTTTTT.

This clonotype occurred many times. This chain links TRBV20-1 with TRBJ2-5; 8 bases are shared with TRBD1. V lost 3 bases to trimming and J lost 5 bases; unmatched junction nucleotides: 8. CDR1 DFQATT and CDR2 SNEGSKA come from the germline V gene (reference sequence). The CDR3 is made up of 14 amino acids. CDR3 amino acids: CSASPRGRRETQYF. CDR3 coding DNA: TGCAGTGCTAGTCCCAGGGGGCGAAGGGAGACCCAGTACTTC.

At least ten counts were recorded for this clonotype. This chain links TRBV28 with TRBJ1-1; D ambiguous. Germline values: CDR1 MDHEN, CDR2 SYDVKM. This CDR3 region has 11 residues. V was trimmed by 5 bases and J by 5 bases, leaving 6 bases between them. The CDR3 protein is CASSTNTEAFF. In nucleotides, the CDR3 is TGTGCCAGCAGTACCAATACTGAAGCTTTCTTT.

The rearrangement joins TRBV7-9 to TRBJ1-6; 9 bases are shared with TRBD1. Trimming at V came to 9 bases and at J to 6 bases, leaving 3 bases not matched to a gene. Germline assignment: CDR1 SEHNR and CDR2 FQNEAQ (reference sequence). This CDR3 has 13 amino acids. CDR3 sequence (DNA): TGTGCCAGTGGGACAGGGACTAATTCACCCCTCCACTTT. Translating gives CASGTGTNSPLHF.

Concerning this clonotype itself: This may come from a read error, since a much larger clone is one base off. This chain uses TRBV20-1 with TRBJ2-5; 12 bases map to TRBD2. V lost 2 bases to trimming and J lost 1 base; unmatched junction nucleotides: 5. CDR1 and CDR2 (germline): DFQATT, SNEGSKA (reference sequence). The CDR3 length is 16 residues. CDR3 sequence: CSARSRLAGAQETQYF. The CDR3 region has the DNA TGCAGTGCTAGAAGCCGACTAGCGGGAGCCCAAGAGACCCAGTACTTC.

This clonotype was seen repeatedly, ten times or more. This chain's CDR3 is CASGYRGREQYF. In nucleotides, the CDR3 is TGTGCCAGCGGATACAGGGGCCGCGAGCAGTACTTC. The chain has TRBV28 and TRBJ2-7, with 7 bases fitting TRBD1. The germline gives CDR1 MDHEN, CDR2 SYDVKM. CDR3 length equals 12 residues. Trimming took 8 bases from V and 6 from J; bases not matched to a gene: 7.

This sequence joins TRBV18 and TRBJ1-1; D not certain. CDR1 is KGHSH, CDR2 LQKENI, per germline. Trimming stripped 1 base from V and 2 bases from J, with 11 bases between. The CDR3 consists of 15 residues. The CDR3 spells CASSPHTPTNTEAFF. The CDR3 DNA sequence: TGTGCCAGCTCACCACACACTCCCACTAACACTGAAGCTTTCTTT.

The chain recombines TRBV19 with TRBJ1-5; the match to TRBD1 covers 8 bases. Germline trimming cut 7 bases from V and 6 bases from J; bases unmatched to any gene: 11. CDR1 and CDR2 from the germline V gene are LNHDA and SQIVND (reference sequence). This CDR3 comprises 15 residues. This CDR3 is CASTLDRGNTQPQHF. In DNA, the CDR3 is TGTGCCAGTACTCTCGACAGGGGAAACACTCAGCCCCAGCATTTT.

In this sample, this clonotype turned up many times. The chain has TRBV2 and TRBJ1-5; D gene ambiguous. The germline gives CDR1 SNHLY, CDR2 FYNNEI. The V and J ends lost 2 bases and 6 bases respectively, with 14 bases between them. CDR3 length equals 15 residues. CDR3 sequence reads: CASSENNGGFQPQHF. CDR3 nucleotide sequence: TGTGCCAGCAGTGAAAACAACGGAGGTTTTCAGCCCCAGCATTTT.

This clonotype showed up many times. The chain has TRBV28 and TRBJ2-2; 8 bases are shared with TRBD1. CDR3 size: 15 residues. The germline CDR1 and CDR2 sequences are MDHEN and SYDVKM. The junction had 5 bases not matched to a gene; V was cut back by 5 bases and J by 3 bases. The CDR3 loop reads CASSRTGFDTGELFF. The DNA of the CDR3 is TGTGCCAGCAGTCGGACAGGGTTCGACACCGGGGAGCTGTTTTTT.

The chain has TRBV7-9 and TRBJ2-3; D is perhaps TRBD1 (6 bases). This CDR3 region has 17 residues. The V gene's germline CDR1 is SEHNR and CDR2 FQNEAQ (reference sequence). V lost 5 bases to trimming and J lost 0 bases, with 18 bases between them. This CDR3 reads CASSAKGVLESTDTQYF. The CDR3 region has the DNA TGTGCCAGCAGCGCGAAGGGGGTTTTGGAGAGCACAGATACGCAGTATTTT. Together with reference TRBV7-9 and TRBJ2-3, the CDR3 gives the full variable domain: DTGVSQNPRHKITKRGQNVTFRCDPISEHNRLYWYRQTLGQGPEFLTYFQNEAQLEKSRLLSDRFSAERPKGSFSTLEIQRTEQGDSAMYLCASSAKGVLESTDTQYFGPGTRLTVL.

This clonotype has ten or more counts. V is TRBV7-2 and J is TRBJ2-7; 8 bases fit TRBD2. Trimming cost V 5 bases and J 4 bases; bases outside gene matches: 7. The CDR3 consists of 14 residues. CDR1 is SGHTA and CDR2 is FQGNSA in the germline V gene. DNA for the CDR3: TGTGCCAGCAGCCCGGGGGGGGGGGGATACGAGCAGTACTTC. Protein sequence: CASSPGGGGYEQYF.

In this sample, this clonotype turned up many times. The chain combines TRBV2 with TRBJ2-3, with 15 bases aligning to TRBD2. CDR1 SNHLY and CDR2 FYNNEI come from the germline V gene. With V trimmed by 5 bases and J by 6 bases, 12 bases remained unmatched. CDR3 length: 18 amino acids. The DNA of the CDR3 is TGTGCCAGCAGTATTTCCGGGACTAGCGGGAGGATCGGCGATACGCAGTATTTT. Translating it yields CASSISGTSGRIGDTQYF.

CDR3 sequence: CASSQLAGPLGTQYF. The DNA for the CDR3 is TGTGCCAGCAGCCAACTGGCTGGACCGTTAGGGACCCAGTACTTC. The J gene is TRBJ2-5, the V gene TRBV3-1; no definite D call. CDR3 length equals 15 residues. Trimming left V 2 bases short and J 7 bases short, with 17 bases between. Germline values: CDR1 LGHDT, CDR2 YNNKEL (reference sequence).

This clonotype was counted between two and nine times. The rearrangement uses TRBV7-9 and TRBJ1-2; D gene uncertain. Germline-derived CDR1 and CDR2 are SEHNR and FQNEAQ (reference sequence). The CDR3 has 12 residues. Trimming shortened V by 5 bases and J by 5 bases, and 9 bases separated the two germline ends. CDR3 in amino acids: CASSQDTYGYTF. CDR3 DNA sequence: TGTGCCAGCAGCCAAGATACTTATGGCTACACCTTC.

This clonotype was found a few times. The rearrangement links TRBV29-1 to TRBJ2-4, with a tentative D call TRBD2 (6 bases). The CDR3 runs 14 residues. Germline CDR1 is SQVTM and CDR2 is ANQGSEA. V dropped 1 base and J dropped 6 bases, with 13 bases sitting between them. The CDR3 spells CSVEGGGSPNIQYF. The CDR3 DNA reads TGCAGCGTTGAAGGTGGGGGGTCGCCAAACATTCAGTACTTC.

Many counts were recorded for this clonotype. The rearrangement joins TRBV28 to TRBJ2-7; 7 bases agree with TRBD1. Trimming cost V 10 bases and J 3 bases; bases outside gene matches: 9. Germline loops: CDR1 MDHEN, CDR2 SYDVKM. The CDR3 sequence is 13 residues long. The chain's CDR3 is CAIQGTVGYEQYF. As DNA, the CDR3 is TGTGCCATACAGGGGACAGTAGGCTACGAGCAGTACTTC.

This clonotype was counted between two and nine times. The chain carries TRBV5-1 and TRBJ2-7, with D unresolved. The CDR3 runs to 18 residues. Deletions cut 4 bases from V and 2 bases from J, with 25 bases between. The germline V gene encodes CDR1 SGHRS and CDR2 YFSETQ. The CDR3 here is CASSLTLPLGRATYEQYF. For the CDR3, the DNA is TGCGCCAGCAGCCTGACCCTACCCCTCGGACGGGCCACCTACGAGCAGTACTTC. Complete variable domain (other parts from reference TRBV5-1 and TRBJ2-7): KAGVTQTPRYLIKTRGQQVTLSCSPISGHRSVSWYQQTPGQGLQFLFEYFSETQRNKGNFPGRFSGRQFSNSRSEMNVSTLELGDSALYLCASSLTLPLGRATYEQYFGPGTRLTVT.

This clonotype was seen repeatedly, ten times or more. The chain is built from TRBV11-2 and TRBJ1-1; a possible D gene is TRBD1 (5 bases). With 5 bases removed from V and 0 bases from J, the gap between germline ends came to 7 bases. The CDR3 spans 13 residues. CDR1 is SGHAT, CDR2 FQNNGV, per germline. In nucleotides, the CDR3 is TGTGCCAGCAGCCGGGGGTTGAACACTGAAGCTTTCTTT. This translates into CASSRGLNTEAFF.

Details on this clonotype: One end of the junction is discordant with germline, which a read error may explain. The chain links TRBV7-2 to TRBJ2-7, with a possible D match to TRBD1 (6 bases). CDR1 and CDR2 (germline): SGHTA, FQGNSA. CDR3 length: 14 residues. The CDR3 region is CASSSGDTAYEQCF. The CDR3 region has the DNA TGTGCCAGCAGCTCCGGGGACACAGCCTACGAGCAGTGCTTC. The variable domain in full, with the rest retrieved from reference TRBV7-2 and TRBJ2-7, is GAGVSQSPSNKVTEKGKDVELRCDPISGHTALYWYRQSLGQGLEFLIYFQGNSAPDKSGLPSDRFSAERTGGSVSTLTIQRTQQEDSAVYLCASSSGDTAYEQCFGPGTRLTVT.

In the case of this clonotype: This could be a read error, since a much larger clone is one nucleotide away. The genes are TRBV4-2 and TRBJ2-1; tentative D call: TRBD2 (6 bases). CDR3 size: 16 residues. Germline CDR1 is LGHNA and CDR2 is YNFKEQ. The V gene lost 4 bases and the J gene lost 4 bases, with 17 bases spanning the gap. CDR3 nucleotides: TGTGCCAGCAGCCGAGAATCGGCGGAGGGGTACAATGAGCAGTTCTTC. Amino acid sequence: CASSRESAEGYNEQFF.

The sample holds many counts of this clonotype. The V gene is TRBV20-1, the J gene TRBJ2-5; 12 bases match TRBD1. There are 15 residues in the CDR3. V lost 2 bases to trimming and J lost 5 bases; unmatched junction nucleotides: 6. Germline-derived CDR1 and CDR2 are DFQATT and SNEGSKA (reference sequence). This CDR3 is CSARTGTGGRETQYF. For the CDR3, the DNA is TGCAGTGCTAGAACCGGGACAGGGGGCCGTGAGACCCAGTACTTC.

The gene calls are TRBV5-1 and TRBJ2-1; a possible D gene is TRBD1 (6 bases). V was trimmed by 0 bases and J by 4 bases, leaving 8 bases between them. This CDR3 has 14 amino acids. Per the germline V gene, CDR1 is SGHRS and CDR2 is YFSETQ. Written as DNA, the CDR3 is TGCGCCAGCAGCTTGGGACAGGTTTACAATGAGCAGTTCTTC. Encoded protein: CASSLGQVYNEQFF.

The table lists this clonotype with many counts. The chain recombines TRBV12-3 or TRBV12-4 with TRBJ2-3; TRBD2 aligns across 11 bases. This CDR3 is 16 amino acids long. V lost 5 bases and J lost 4; bases outside the gene matches: 8. The CDR3 here is CASSLSLAGEPDTQYF. CDR3 coding DNA: TGTGCCAGCAGTCTATCACTAGCGGGAGAGCCAGATACGCAGTATTTT.

The sample holds a few counts of this clonotype. V gene TRBV20-1 combines with J gene TRBJ1-1; D is unresolved. V shed 6 bases and J shed 1 base, with 12 bases lying between them. Germline V gene sequence: CDR1 DFQATT, CDR2 SNEGSKA (reference sequence). The CDR3 covers 13 residues. The CDR3 nucleotides read TGCAGTGCACGGGAGGGATCGAACACTGAAGCTTTCTTT. Protein: CSAREGSNTEAFF.

The V call is TRBV6-1, the J call TRBJ1-1; D is possibly TRBD1 (6 bases). Trimming stripped 5 bases from V and 0 bases from J, with 13 bases between. This CDR3 has 15 residues. CDR1 and CDR2 (germline): MNHNS, SASEGT. This CDR3 reads CASSLGDNLNTEAFF. The DNA for the CDR3 is TGTGCCAGCAGTTTAGGGGACAACCTGAACACTGAAGCTTTCTTT.

The V gene is TRBV20-1, the J gene TRBJ2-5, with 8 bases that match TRBD2. The trim removed 3 bases at V and 0 bases at J, leaving 6 bases unmatched. CDR1 and CDR2 from the germline V gene are DFQATT and SNEGSKA (reference sequence). The CDR3 runs 15 residues. CDR3 coding DNA: TGCAGTGCTAGCCCTAGCGGGTGGAACCAAGAGACCCAGTACTTC. Translating it yields CSASPSGWNQETQYF.

This clonotype occurred many times. The chain couples TRBV30 to TRBJ2-5, with a possible D match to TRBD2 (5 bases). Germline V gene data show CDR1 as GTSNPN and CDR2 as SVGIG (reference sequence). V was shortened by 3 bases and J by 1 base, with 9 bases between the two germline ends. The CDR3 totals 13 residues. The CDR3 DNA reads as TGTGCCTGGAGCCGGGATTTCCAAGAGACCCAGTACTTC. It codes for CAWSRDFQETQYF.